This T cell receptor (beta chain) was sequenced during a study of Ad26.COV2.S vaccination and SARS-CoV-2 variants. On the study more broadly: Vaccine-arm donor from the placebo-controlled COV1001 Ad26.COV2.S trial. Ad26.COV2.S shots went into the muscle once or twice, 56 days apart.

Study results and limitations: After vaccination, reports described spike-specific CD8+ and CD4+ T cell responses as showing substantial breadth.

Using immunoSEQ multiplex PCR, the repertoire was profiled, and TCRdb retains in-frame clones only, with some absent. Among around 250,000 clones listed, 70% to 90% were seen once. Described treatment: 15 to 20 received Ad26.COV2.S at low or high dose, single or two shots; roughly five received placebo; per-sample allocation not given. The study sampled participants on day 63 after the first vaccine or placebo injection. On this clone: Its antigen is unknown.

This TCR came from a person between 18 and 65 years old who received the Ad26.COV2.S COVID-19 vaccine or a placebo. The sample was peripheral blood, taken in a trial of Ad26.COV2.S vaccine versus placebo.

The CDR3 nucleotides are TGTGCCAGCAGCTTGGCCCCCGTTGCGAGTGTGGTCGAGGAGACCCAGTACTTC. Protein sequence: CASSLAPVASVVEETQYF. The J gene is TRBJ2-5, the V gene TRBV5-4; no firm D call. V was shortened by 0 bases and J by 5 bases, with 23 bases between the two germline ends. Per germline, CDR1 SGHNT and CDR2 YYREEE (reference sequence). The CDR3 contains 18 residues.